These T cell receptor beta chains were read from a single sample in a study of blood T cell repertoires in COVID-19. Only in-frame clones appear in the TCRdb table, and some are missing; sequencing was by immunoSEQ multiplex PCR. This sample has just over 200,000 clones, with 80% found just once. The sequenced sample consisted of peripheral blood. The receptors come from a woman in her seventies with acute or convalescent COVID-19. CDR3s include the opening cysteine and the closing phenylalanine or tryptophan. Fields, in order: J gene, V gene, clone size, D gene, CDR3 DNA, CDR3 protein. A D gene is named only where the DNA matches it firmly. Expanded clones are given a class, and other clones once, few, many or no size at all.

J: TRBJ2-7
V: TRBV6-5
size: NA
D: TRBD1
DNA: TGTGCCAGCATATCAGGACAGGGGGCATCCTACGAGCAGTACTTC
CDR3: CASISGQGASYEQYF

J: TRBJ1-5
V: TRBV28
size: few
D: TRBD1
DNA: TGTGCCAGCAGGACGGGACAGGGGGCTCATCAGCCCCAGCATTTT
CDR3: CASRTGQGAHQPQHF

J: TRBJ2-2
V: TRBV24-1
size: NA
D: NA
DNA: TGTGCCACCAGTGATTTCCGGCAGGGGGGTCGCCGCGCGAACACCGGGGAGCTGTTTTTT
CDR3: CATSDFRQGGRRANTGELFF

J: TRBJ1-1
V: TRBV18
size: NA
D: NA
DNA: TGTGCCAGCTCAGACAGTGACACTGAAGCTTTCTTT
CDR3: CASSDSDTEAFF

J: TRBJ2-5
V: TRBV27
size: few
D: TRBD2
DNA: TGTGCCAGCAGTTTTACACTAGCGGGAGGTAGAGAGACCCAGTACTTC
CDR3: CASSFTLAGGRETQYF

J: TRBJ1-4
V: TRBV7-9
size: NA
D: TRBD1
DNA: TGTGCCAGCAGCCGGACAGGGAGGGAAGATGAAAAACTGTTTTTT
CDR3: CASSRTGREDEKLFF

J: TRBJ2-3
V: TRBV9
size: NA
D: TRBD2
DNA: TGTGCCAGCAGCGGTAGCGGGAGGGCCACAGATACGCAGTATTTT
CDR3: CASSGSGRATDTQYF

J: TRBJ2-1
V: TRBV10-3
size: once
D: TRBD1
DNA: TGTGCCATCAGTGATGACAGGGGAGGTGAGCAGTTCTTC
CDR3: CAISDDRGGEQFF

J: TRBJ2-3
V: TRBV15
size: NA
D: NA
DNA: TGTGCCACCAGCAGAGATCTGACAGATACGCAGTATTTT
CDR3: CATSRDLTDTQYF

J: TRBJ1-2
V: TRBV19
size: NA
D: NA
DNA: TGTGCCAGTAGTATAGATCGGGATGCCTATGGCTACACCTTC
CDR3: CASSIDRDAYGYTF

J: TRBJ2-7
V: TRBV5-1
size: NA
D: NA
DNA: TGCGCCAGCAGCTCTTCCCCCTACGAGCAGTACTTC
CDR3: CASSSSPYEQYF

J: TRBJ2-5
V: TRBV5-4
size: NA
D: TRBD2
DNA: TGTGCCAGCAGCTTCCCCGGACTAGAGGAGACCCGGTACTTC
CDR3: CASSFPGLEETRYF

J: TRBJ2-7
V: TRBV6-1
size: NA
D: TRBD1
DNA: TGTGCCAGCAGTGAATGGACAGGGATCTCCTACGAGCAGTACTTC
CDR3: CASSEWTGISYEQYF

J: TRBJ2-3
V: TRBV5-3
size: NA
D: TRBD2
DNA: TGTGCCAGAAGCGTCTTTGGGCTAGCGGTACCCACAGATACGCAGTATTTT
CDR3: CARSVFGLAVPTDTQYF

J: TRBJ1-1
V: TRBV30
size: NA
D: NA
DNA: TGTGCCTGGAGTGTTAGCCCAGGAGGTGCCACTGAAGCTTTCTTT
CDR3: CAWSVSPGGATEAFF

J: TRBJ2-3
V: TRBV7-3
size: NA
D: NA
DNA: TGTGCCAGCAGCTTGGCTGGAGTCGGGGAAGATACGCAGTATTTT
CDR3: CASSLAGVGEDTQYF

J: TRBJ1-4
V: TRBV25-1
size: few
D: NA
DNA: TGTGCCAGCAGTGAATATTGGGGGCCTACAACTAATGAAAAACTGTTTTTT
CDR3: CASSEYWGPTTNEKLFF

J: TRBJ2-5
V: TRBV6-5
size: NA
D: TRBD1
DNA: TGTGCCAGCTCGGGGACAGATAAAGAGACCCAGTACTTC
CDR3: CASSGTDKETQYF

J: TRBJ2-1
V: TRBV7-3
size: NA
D: TRBD2
DNA: TGTGCCAGCAGCCGAGGACTAGCGGGAGTCAATGAGCAGTTCTTC
CDR3: CASSRGLAGVNEQFF

J: TRBJ1-5
V: TRBV28
size: NA
D: NA
DNA: TGTGCCAGCAGTTTAGCTCTGCGGGACCCTCCCCAGCCCCAGCATTTT
CDR3: CASSLALRDPPQPQHF

J: TRBJ1-1
V: TRBV15
size: NA
D: NA
DNA: TGTGCCACCAGGAGGGGGGAGGGTAGGCCGAACACTGAAGCTTTCTTT
CDR3: CATRRGEGRPNTEAFF

J: TRBJ2-1
V: TRBV6-1
size: NA
D: TRBD2
DNA: TGTGCCAGCAGTGAAGAGCGGGAGGGGGATGAGCAGTTCTTC
CDR3: CASSEEREGDEQFF

J: TRBJ1-5
V: TRBV6-5
size: NA
D: TRBD1
DNA: TGTGCCAGCAGTTACTTTGGGCAGGGGGGACAGCCCCAGCATTTT
CDR3: CASSYFGQGGQPQHF

J: TRBJ2-1
V: TRBV9
size: NA
D: TRBD1
DNA: TGTGCCAGCAGCGAAACCTCGGGACAGTACTCTGAGCAGTTCTTC
CDR3: CASSETSGQYSEQFF

J: TRBJ1-4
V: TRBV19
size: NA
D: TRBD1
DNA: TGTGCCAGTAGTACGTCGACAGGGCAGAATGAAAAACTGTTTTTT
CDR3: CASSTSTGQNEKLFF

J: TRBJ2-1
V: TRBV5-6
size: NA
D: NA
DNA: TGTGCCAGCAGCTTTCGACAGACAGTAAAGAATGAGCAGTTCTTC
CDR3: CASSFRQTVKNEQFF